These 18 T cell receptor beta chains were all obtained from the same sample, sequenced in a study of T cell responses to AZD1222 COVID-19 vaccine. The assay was immunoSEQ multiplex PCR, and TCRdb's table has in-frame clones only and misses some. This sample yields more than 100,000 clones, of which 80% to 95% are seen a single time; about 5% belongs to the top ten. Sequenced here: peripheral blood, sampled on day 0 of AZD1222 vaccination. Receptors were obtained from an adult in good health.

V gene TRBV12-3 or TRBV12-4 combines with J gene TRBJ2-7; D is possibly TRBD1 (6 bases). This CDR3 spans 13 amino acids. V gave up 6 bases and J gave up 6 bases, with 15 bases separating them. CDR3 sequence: CASSQGKGLEQYF. The CDR3 nucleotides read TGTGCCAGCAGCCAGGGGAAAGGGCTCGAGCAGTACTTC.

In DNA form, the CDR3 reads TGTGCTAGTGGTTTCGGGCAGGGGGGTCAGCCCCAGCATTTT. This sequence encodes CASGFGQGGQPQHF. V usage is TRBV12-5 and J usage is TRBJ1-5, with 7 bases fitting TRBD1. The CDR3 runs 14 residues. The germline V gene has CDR1 LGHNT and CDR2 FRNRAP. V was pared by 3 bases and J by 6 bases, with 5 bases of the junction left unmatched.

The chain employs TRBV19 and TRBJ1-2; 7 bases agree with TRBD1. J lost 6 bases, V lost 5 bases, and 6 bases had no gene match. Germline-derived CDR1 and CDR2 are LNHDA and SQIVND (reference sequence). CDR3 length: 13 residues. This CDR3 is CASSRGTANGYTF. CDR3 DNA sequence: TGTGCCAGTAGTCGAGGGACAGCCAATGGCTACACCTTC.

The chain combines TRBV4-1 with TRBJ1-6, with D possibly TRBD1 on 5 matching bases. The CDR3 has 16 amino acids. In germline, CDR1 is MGHRA, CDR2 YSYEKL. Trimming removed 1 base from V and 6 bases from J, with 13 bases in between. CDR3: CASSQGSRDLNSPLHF. The DNA of the CDR3 is TGCGCCAGCAGCCAAGGTTCTCGGGACCTTAATTCACCCCTCCACTTT.

The chain links TRBV6-5 to TRBJ2-3; D may be TRBD2 (5 bases). The CDR3 is made up of 13 amino acids. CDR1 is MNHEY and CDR2 is SVGAGI in the germline V gene. V was shortened by 5 bases and J by 4 bases, with 10 bases between the two germline ends. DNA for the CDR3: TGTGCCAGCAGTCCCAGGAGGCCAGATACGCAGTATTTT. Translation gives CASSPRRPDTQYF.

The V and J genes are TRBV4-1 and TRBJ1-1, with 8 bases matching TRBD1. The CDR3 contains 15 residues. Germline loops: CDR1 MGHRA, CDR2 YSYEKL. The ends lost 2 bases at V and 1 base at J; junction bases unmatched: 3. The CDR3 here is CASSQSGGANTEAFF. DNA of the CDR3: TGCGCCAGCAGCCAATCAGGGGGCGCGAACACTGAAGCTTTCTTT.

V is TRBV20-1 and J is TRBJ1-1; the D is unclear. V was cut by 6 bases and J by 12 bases, with 17 bases left in between. The CDR3 is 11 amino acids. The germline V gene encodes CDR1 DFQATT and CDR2 SNEGSKA (reference sequence). CDR3 loop: CSAILVGGTFF. The CDR3 region has the DNA TGCAGTGCGATCCTCGTGGGCGGGACTTTCTTT.

A single count supports this clone. The CDR3 region has the DNA TGTGCCTGGAGTGACGGACAGGGGAATCAGCCCCAGCATTTT. As protein: CAWSDGQGNQPQHF. J is TRBJ1-5 and V is TRBV30, with TRBD1 matching over 9 bases. The CDR3 spans 14 residues. V shed 1 base, J shed 4 bases, and the junction held 2 bases outside the gene matches. Germline CDR1 GTSNPN, CDR2 SVGIG (reference sequence). The whole variable domain, filled in from reference TRBV30 and TRBJ1-5, reads SQTIHQWPATLVQPVGSPLSLECTVEGTSNPNLYWYRQAAGRGLQLLFYSVGIGQISSEVPQNLSASRPQDRQFILSSKKLLLSDSGFYLCAWSDGQGNQPQHFGDGTRLSIL.

The chain joins TRBV5-4 to TRBJ1-6; D gene uncertain. The V end was cut by 2 bases, the J end by 10 bases, with 10 bases between. The CDR3 has 13 residues. The V gene's germline CDR1 is SGHNT and CDR2 YYREEE (reference sequence). The CDR3 sequence is CASSLPPISPLHF. CDR3 bases: TGTGCCAGCAGCTTACCGCCAATCTCACCCCTCCACTTT.

The gene calls are TRBV18 and TRBJ1-1; D remains unclear. Per germline, CDR1 KGHSH and CDR2 LQKENI. V was cut by 0 bases and J by 0 bases, with 8 bases left in between. This CDR3 has 15 residues. The CDR3 DNA is TGTGCCAGCTCACCACCAGGCAGTTTGAACACTGAAGCTTTCTTT. Protein product: CASSPPGSLNTEAFF.

The rearrangement joins TRBV19 to TRBJ1-5; D gene uncertain. Germline V lookup: CDR1 LNHDA, CDR2 SQIVND (reference sequence). The CDR3 contains 13 residues. V lost 5 bases and J lost 7, with 12 bases in between. The CDR3 nucleotides read TGTGCCAGTAGTGAGGATGGGGTACAGCCCCAGCATTTT. Its translation is CASSEDGVQPQHF. Using reference TRBV19 and TRBJ1-5 for the parts outside the CDR3, the full variable domain is DGGITQSPKYLFRKEGQNVTLSCEQNLNHDAMYWYRQDPGQGLRLIYYSQIVNDFQKGDIAEGYSVSREKKESFPLTVTSAQKNPTAFYLCASSEDGVQPQHFGDGTRLSIL.

The V and J genes are TRBV2 and TRBJ1-5; no definite D call. Germline V lookup: CDR1 SNHLY, CDR2 FYNNEI. Trimming left V 5 bases short and J 5 bases short, with 7 bases between. The CDR3 length is 12 residues. The CDR3 DNA is TGTGCCAGCAGTAACGGAGATCAGCCCCAGCATTTT. This codes for CASSNGDQPQHF.

This chain connects TRBV24-1 to TRBJ1-2; no clear D gene. The V end lost 3 bases, the J end lost 4 bases, and 2 bases lay between the germline ends. This CDR3 spans 11 amino acids. The germline gives CDR1 KGHDR, CDR2 SFDVKD. CDR3 sequence reads: CATSDTYGYTF. The DNA of the CDR3 is TGTGCCACCAGTGATACCTATGGCTACACCTTC.

The V gene is TRBV7-3, the J gene TRBJ1-1; possibly TRBD1 for D (5 bases). V was shortened by 2 bases and J by 3 bases, with 7 bases between the two germline ends. Germline V gene data show CDR1 as SGHTA and CDR2 as FQGTGA. The CDR3 spans 13 residues. CDR3: CASSLGGDTEAFF. CDR3 DNA sequence: TGTGCCAGCAGCTTAGGGGGGGACACTGAAGCTTTCTTT.

J is TRBJ2-3 and V is TRBV19; a weak D match, TRBD1 (5 bases). CDR3 size: 13 residues. Trimming pared 4 bases from V and 6 bases from J, leaving 11 bases between. The V gene's germline CDR1 is LNHDA and CDR2 SQIVND (reference sequence). CDR3 protein: CASSKGQADTQYF. In DNA, the CDR3 is TGTGCCAGTAGTAAAGGACAAGCGGATACGCAGTATTTT. The complete variable domain, with remaining parts taken from reference TRBV19 and TRBJ2-3, reads DGGITQSPKYLFRKEGQNVTLSCEQNLNHDAMYWYRQDPGQGLRLIYYSQIVNDFQKGDIAEGYSVSREKKESFPLTVTSAQKNPTAFYLCASSKGQADTQYFGPGTRLTVL.

The chain is built from TRBV9 and TRBJ1-4; D uncertain. V gave up 0 bases and J gave up 7 bases, with 7 bases separating them. The CDR3 totals 13 residues. The germline V gene has CDR1 SGDLS and CDR2 YYNGEE. Here the CDR3 reads CASSVVDGEKLFF. For the CDR3, the DNA is TGTGCCAGCAGCGTAGTAGATGGTGAAAAACTGTTTTTT.

The chain employs TRBV7-8 and TRBJ1-4, with D unresolved. V lost 1 base and J lost 0, with 15 bases in between. The germline V gene has CDR1 SGHVS and CDR2 FQNEAQ. This CDR3 is 18 amino acids long. The CDR3 spells CASSLVSSPFATNEKLFF. DNA for the CDR3: TGTGCCAGCAGCTTAGTATCCTCGCCCTTTGCAACTAATGAAAAACTGTTTTTT.

V usage is TRBV5-6 and J usage is TRBJ1-1; D is uncertain. There are 14 residues in the CDR3. V was cut by 0 bases and J by 3 bases, with 9 bases left in between. Germline lookup yields CDR1 SGHDT and CDR2 YYEEEE. CDR3 nucleotide sequence: TGTGCCAGCAGCTTGGACAGCTATTACACTGAAGCTTTCTTT. It specifies CASSLDSYYTEAFF.